Listed here are 20 T cell receptor beta chains from one sample, sequenced in a study of blood T cell repertoires in COVID-19. Assay used: immunoSEQ multiplex PCR; TCRdb lists only in-frame clones, some missing. The sample holds 40,000 to 65,000 clones; 86% are singletons and the top ten take around 11%. Sequencing was done on a sample of peripheral blood. The receptors were gathered from an older man with active COVID-19.

The chain links TRBV4-3 to TRBJ1-2, with 7 bases aligning to TRBD1. The CDR3 is 15 amino acids. The V segment lost 3 bases and the J segment 3 bases; nucleotides outside the gene matches: 7. In germline, CDR1 is LGHNA, CDR2 YSLEER. CDR3 in amino acids: CASSQETGWDYGYTF. CDR3 sequence (DNA): TGCGCCAGCAGCCAGGAGACAGGGTGGGACTATGGCTACACCTTC.

The genes are TRBV19 and TRBJ2-2, with 8 positions matching TRBD1. Trimming took 3 bases from V and 4 from J; bases not matched to a gene: 7. Germline V gene data show CDR1 as LNHDA and CDR2 as SQIVND (reference sequence). The CDR3 consists of 16 residues. For the CDR3, the DNA is TGTGCCAGTAGTATTGGCAGGGGGCTACGCACCGGGGAGCTGTTTTTT. Its protein product is CASSIGRGLRTGELFF.

This clone was counted a single time. No DNA is shown, since the ends of the CDR3 on it are uncertain; the CDR3 is the one TCRdb lists. The chain combines TRBV3-1 (or the pseudogene TRBV3-2) with TRBJ2-2; TRBD2, the table's D call, lacks a check against the DNA. The germline V gene encodes CDR1 LGHDT and CDR2 YNNKEL (reference sequence). From its first to its last residue, the CDR3 has 13 amino acids. The CDR3 protein is CASSQFRFGELFF.

This chain uses TRBV10-3 with TRBJ1-3; D call uncertain. CDR3 length equals 14 residues. The germline V and J ends were trimmed by 2 bases and 2 bases, with 7 bases remaining between them. The germline V gene has CDR1 ENHRY and CDR2 SYGVKD. The CDR3, as DNA: TGTGCCATCAGTGAGGCAGTCGCTGGAAACACCATATATTTT. It codes for CAISEAVAGNTIYF.

CDR3 amino acids: CASSLARRGSYEQYF. CDR3 in DNA: TGTGCCAGCAGCTTAGCCCGAAGGGGATCGTACGAGCAGTACTTC. The chain recombines TRBV7-2 with TRBJ2-7; TRBD1 is a possible D gene (5 bases). With 0 bases removed from V and 4 bases from J, the gap between germline ends came to 13 bases. The CDR3 extends over 15 amino acids. Germline CDR1 SGHTA, CDR2 FQGNSA.

In its sample, this clone was seen once. The rearrangement uses TRBV5-1 and TRBJ1-1; D is ambiguous. Between the trimmed V and J ends, which lost 0 bases and 4 bases, there was a span of 7 bases. Germline assignment: CDR1 SGHRS and CDR2 YFSETQ. The CDR3 length is 13 residues. Written as DNA, the CDR3 is TGCGCCAGCAGCTTGGGAGGCGGCACTGAAGCTTTCTTT. This gives the protein CASSLGGGTEAFF.

The CDR3 loop reads CASSSGLQEPQHF. CDR3 DNA: TGTGCCAGCAGTTCAGGCCTACAGGAGCCCCAGCATTTT. The V and J genes are TRBV2 and TRBJ1-5, with D possibly being TRBD1 (5 bases). The germline V gene encodes CDR1 SNHLY and CDR2 FYNNEI. The CDR3 covers 13 residues. V lost 5 bases and J 8 bases, leaving 13 bases between the germline ends.

The chain combines TRBV5-1 with TRBJ1-1; TRBD1 might be the D (6 bases). Germline assignment: CDR1 SGHRS and CDR2 YFSETQ. V dropped 0 bases and J dropped 5 bases, with 14 bases sitting between them. This CDR3 contains 15 residues. The CDR3 nucleotides are TGCGCCAGCAGCTTGGGGTTAACAGGGTATACTGAAGCTTTCTTT. This gives the protein CASSLGLTGYTEAFF.

The V call is TRBV7-6, the J call TRBJ1-3, with 8 bases matching TRBD1. Trimming at V came to 1 base and at J to 0 bases, leaving 5 bases not matched to a gene. The CDR3 runs 17 residues. Looked up from germline, CDR1 is SGHVS and CDR2 is FNYEAQ. The CDR3 bases are TGTGCCAGCAGCTTAGAGTTCGGACAGGGCTCTGGAAACACCATATATTTT. It codes for CASSLEFGQGSGNTIYF.

The CDR3 DNA follows: TGCGCCAGCAGCTGGGGGACAGCCTCCTACGAGCAGTACTTC. Its protein is CASSWGTASYEQYF. The gene calls are TRBV5-1 and TRBJ2-7, with 7 bases that match TRBD1. The CDR3 contains 14 residues. The V segment lost 3 bases and the J segment 0 bases; nucleotides outside the gene matches: 3. Germline CDR1 SGHRS, CDR2 YFSETQ. Full variable domain (missing parts from reference TRBV5-1 and TRBJ2-7): KAGVTQTPRYLIKTRGQQVTLSCSPISGHRSVSWYQQTPGQGLQFLFEYFSETQRNKGNFPGRFSGRQFSNSRSEMNVSTLELGDSALYLCASSWGTASYEQYFGPGTRLTVT.

The chain has TRBV5-1 and TRBJ2-6; D is ambiguous. The V and J ends lost 3 bases and 2 bases respectively, with 12 bases between them. The length of the CDR3 is 16 residues. Germline V gene lookup returns CDR1 SGHRS and CDR2 YFSETQ. CDR3 in amino acids: CASSSNKSPGANVLTF. As DNA, the CDR3 is TGCGCCAGCAGCTCCAATAAGAGCCCTGGGGCCAACGTCCTGACTTTC.

This clone was recorded only once. This rearrangement joins TRBV7-9 to TRBJ1-2; D remains unclear. Germline V gene data show CDR1 as SEHNR and CDR2 as FQNEAQ (reference sequence). The V end was cut by 8 bases, the J end by 4 bases, with 23 bases between. The length of the CDR3 is 16 residues. CDR3 sequence reads: CASSHDPGVGGYGYTF. Written as DNA, the CDR3 is TGTGCCAGCTCCCACGACCCGGGAGTGGGAGGCTATGGCTACACCTTC.

The V and J genes are TRBV9 and TRBJ1-1; TRBD1 aligns across 8 bases. The V gene end was trimmed by 0 bases and the J gene end by 1 base; junction bases not matched to a gene: 11. Per germline, CDR1 SGDLS and CDR2 YYNGEE. The CDR3 extends over 18 amino acids. As DNA, the CDR3 is TGTGCCAGCAGCGTAGGCACTGGGACAGGAAGAGCGAACACTGAAGCTTTCTTT. Encoded protein: CASSVGTGTGRANTEAFF.

This chain links TRBV7-2 with TRBJ2-7; the D gene is possibly TRBD2 (6 bases). The CDR3 has 16 residues. Trimming stripped 5 bases from V and 3 bases from J, with 20 bases between. Germline assignment: CDR1 SGHTA and CDR2 FQGNSA. CDR3 in DNA: TGTGCCAGCAGCATTGGGGGTGGAGGGGCCTTCTACGAGCAGTACTTC. This encodes CASSIGGGGAFYEQYF.

J is TRBJ1-5 and V is TRBV12-5, with D perhaps matching TRBD1 (5 bases). Trimming stripped 6 bases from V and 3 bases from J, with 18 bases between. The CDR3 consists of 16 residues. Germline CDR1 is LGHNT and CDR2 is FRNRAP. This CDR3 is CASGPGGGEYNQPQHF. CDR3 in DNA: TGTGCTAGTGGCCCCGGCGGGGGGGAATACAATCAGCCCCAGCATTTT. The whole variable domain, filled in from reference TRBV12-5 and TRBJ1-5, reads DARVTQTPRHKVTEMGQEVTMRCQPILGHNTVFWYRQTMMQGLELLAYFRNRAPLDDSGMPKDRFSAEMPDATLATLKIQPSEPRDSAVYFCASGPGGGEYNQPQHFGDGTRLSIL.

The V gene is TRBV9, the J gene TRBJ1-2; 10 nucleotides align to TRBD1. Germline values: CDR1 SGDLS, CDR2 YYNGEE. J gave up 8 bases and V 4 bases, and 11 bases lay outside the gene matches. The CDR3 runs to 15 residues. The CDR3 loop reads CASSLRQGAREGYTF. CDR3 nucleotides: TGTGCCAGCAGCCTTAGACAGGGGGCTCGAGAGGGCTACACCTTC.

This clone showed up just a few times. V is TRBV7-2 and J is TRBJ1-1, with TRBD1 identical over 9 bases. J was trimmed by 4 bases and V by 4 bases; bases with no gene match: 1. CDR3 length: 13 residues. Germline CDR1 SGHTA, CDR2 FQGNSA. CDR3 DNA sequence: TGTGCCAGCAGCTCACAGGGGGCCACTGAAGCTTTCTTT. Translation: CASSSQGATEAFF.

The chain recombines TRBV7-9 with TRBJ2-7; D unclear. Trimming stripped 3 bases from V and 2 bases from J, with 8 bases between. The germline gives CDR1 SEHNR, CDR2 FQNEAQ (reference sequence). The CDR3 totals 13 residues. CDR3 nucleotides: TGTGCCAGCAGCTTCGGGTCTCCCTACGAGCAGTACTTC. Translation: CASSFGSPYEQYF. Full variable domain (rest looked up from reference TRBV7-9 and TRBJ2-7): DTGVSQNPRHKITKRGQNVTFRCDPISEHNRLYWYRQTLGQGPEFLTYFQNEAQLEKSRLLSDRFSAERPKGSFSTLEIQRTEQGDSAMYLCASSFGSPYEQYFGPGTRLTVT.

The DNA of the CDR3 is TGTGCCAGCAGCCAAGGTGGAGGGAACACCGGGGAGCTGTTTTTT. As protein: CASSQGGGNTGELFF. The rearrangement links TRBV3-1 (or the pseudogene TRBV3-2) to TRBJ2-2; a possible D gene is TRBD2 (5 bases). The CDR3 is made up of 15 amino acids. V lost 1 base to trimming and J lost 1 base, with 7 bases between them. The germline CDR1 and CDR2 sequences are LGHDT and YNNKEL (reference sequence).

V usage is TRBV3-1 (or the pseudogene TRBV3-2) and J usage is TRBJ2-1, with D possibly being TRBD1 (6 bases). Germline V gene sequence: CDR1 LGHDT, CDR2 YNNKEL (reference sequence). Trimming cost V 1 base and J 5 bases, with 12 bases left between them. This CDR3 is 15 amino acids long. DNA for the CDR3: TGTGCCAGCAGCCAAGCAGGGGTCAGGGACAATGAGCAGTTCTTC. Its translation is CASSQAGVRDNEQFF.